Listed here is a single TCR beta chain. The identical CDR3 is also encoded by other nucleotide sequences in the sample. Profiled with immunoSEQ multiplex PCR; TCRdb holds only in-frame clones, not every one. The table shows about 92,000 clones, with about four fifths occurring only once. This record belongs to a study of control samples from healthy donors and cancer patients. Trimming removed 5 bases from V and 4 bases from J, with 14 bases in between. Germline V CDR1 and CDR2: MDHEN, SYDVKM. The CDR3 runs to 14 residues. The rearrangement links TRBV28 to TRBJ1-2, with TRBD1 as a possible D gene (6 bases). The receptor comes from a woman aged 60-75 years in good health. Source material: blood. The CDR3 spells CASSLDRVSYGYTF. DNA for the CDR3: TGTGCCAGCAGTCTGGACAGAGTTTCCTATGGCTACACCTTC.